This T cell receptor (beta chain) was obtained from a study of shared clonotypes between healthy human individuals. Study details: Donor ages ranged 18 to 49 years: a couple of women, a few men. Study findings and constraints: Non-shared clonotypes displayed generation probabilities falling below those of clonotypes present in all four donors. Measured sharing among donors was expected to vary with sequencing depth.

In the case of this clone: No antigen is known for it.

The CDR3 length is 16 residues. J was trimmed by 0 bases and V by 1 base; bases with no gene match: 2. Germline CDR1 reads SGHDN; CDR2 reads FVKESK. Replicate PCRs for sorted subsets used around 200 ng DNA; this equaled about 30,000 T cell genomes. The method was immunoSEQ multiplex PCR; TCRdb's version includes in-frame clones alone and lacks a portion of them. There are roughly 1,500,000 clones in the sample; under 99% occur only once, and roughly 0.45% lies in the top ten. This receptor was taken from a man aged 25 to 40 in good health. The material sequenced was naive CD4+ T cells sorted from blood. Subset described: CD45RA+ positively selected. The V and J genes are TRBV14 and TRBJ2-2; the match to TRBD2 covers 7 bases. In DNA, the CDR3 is TGTGCCAGCAGCCAAGCTAGCGGAGCGAACACCGGGGAGCTGTTTTTT. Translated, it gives CASSQASGANTGELFF.